This T cell receptor (beta chain) emerged from a study of T cells in Graves' hyperthyroidism and ophthalmopathy. Study observations and caveats: Among clonotypes expanded in thyroid above 0.001, most were also found in blood.

As for this clonotype: What it binds is not known.

RNA transcripts served as the template for amplifying TCR beta CDR3 regions. HTBI primers were employed in a first-round RT-PCR of the TCR CDR3. TCRdb reprocessed the multiplex PCR reads via MiXCR and lists one record per CDR3 protein. The sample includes 500,000 or so distinct CDR3 sequences, roughly 16% seen only once; the top ten take roughly 29%. Exclusion criteria comprised uncontrolled infection, other autoimmune disease, pregnancy or lactation. Diagnoses were established using clinical symptoms, serum thyroxine and TRAb, thyroid ultrasound and orbital computed tomography. CDR1 is KGHDR, CDR2 SFDVKD, per germline. V was pared by 3 bases and J by 5 bases, with 7 bases of the junction left unmatched. This CDR3 spans 15 amino acids.

Sequenced sample: blood. The chain uses TRBV24-1 and TRBJ2-3; the match to TRBD2 covers 7 bases. The sequence was obtained from a woman aged 25 to 45 with Graves' ophthalmopathy. CDR3 protein: CATSDEKREGDTQYF. The CDR3 region has the DNA TGTGCCACCAGTGATGAAAAGCGGGAAGGAGATACGCAGTATTTT.